This T cell receptor beta chain was identified in a study of blood T cell repertoires in COVID-19. At the level of the study: Acute-phase and convalescent COVID-19 samples originated in the United States, Italy and Spain.

CDR1 is LNHDA, CDR2 SQIVND, per germline (reference sequence). Trimming removed 7 bases from V and 12 bases from J, with 24 bases in between. CDR3 length: 14 amino acids. Sequencing used immunoSEQ multiplex PCR; TCRdb keeps in-frame clones, though not all of them. The data contain 70,000 or so clones, roughly 80% of them singletons. Material for sequencing was peripheral blood. This clonotype originated in a woman of 80 years or more with acute or convalescent COVID-19. The chain has TRBV19 and TRBJ1-2; D call uncertain. The CDR3 region is CASNFSPLEGLNTF. Written as DNA, the CDR3 is TGTGCCAGTAATTTCTCCCCTTTGGAGGGTTTAAACACCTTC.